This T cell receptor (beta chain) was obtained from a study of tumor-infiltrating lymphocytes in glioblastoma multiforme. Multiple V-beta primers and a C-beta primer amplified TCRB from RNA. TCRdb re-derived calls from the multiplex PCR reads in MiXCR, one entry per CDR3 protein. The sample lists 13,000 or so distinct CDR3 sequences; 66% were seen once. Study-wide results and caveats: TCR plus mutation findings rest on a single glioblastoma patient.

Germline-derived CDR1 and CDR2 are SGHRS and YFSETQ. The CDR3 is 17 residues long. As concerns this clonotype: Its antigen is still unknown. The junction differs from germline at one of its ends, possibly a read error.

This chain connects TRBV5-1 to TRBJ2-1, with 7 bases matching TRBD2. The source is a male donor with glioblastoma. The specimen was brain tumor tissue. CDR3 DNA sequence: TGCGCCAGCAATCCCCAGCAATCGAGGGACTACTACAACGAGCAGTTCTTC. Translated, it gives CASNPQQSRDYYNEQFF.